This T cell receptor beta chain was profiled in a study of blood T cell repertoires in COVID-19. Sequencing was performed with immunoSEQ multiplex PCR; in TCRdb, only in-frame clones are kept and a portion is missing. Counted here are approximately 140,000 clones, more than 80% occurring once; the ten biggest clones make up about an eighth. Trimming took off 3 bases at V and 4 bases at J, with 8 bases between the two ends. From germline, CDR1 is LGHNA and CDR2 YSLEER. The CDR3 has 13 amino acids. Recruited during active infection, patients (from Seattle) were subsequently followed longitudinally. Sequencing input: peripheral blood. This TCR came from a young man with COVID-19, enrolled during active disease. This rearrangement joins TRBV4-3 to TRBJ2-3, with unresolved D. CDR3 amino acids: CASSHVSADTQYF. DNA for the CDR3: TGCGCCAGCAGCCATGTGTCGGCAGATACGCAGTATTTT.